Below, 26 T cell receptor beta chains from the same sample are listed, as sequenced in a study of T cell repertoires in cytomegalovirus infection. Antigen specificity for these receptors is unknown. TCRdb redid the calling of the reads with MiXCR, one entry per CDR3 protein. The data hold fewer than 650,000 distinct CDR3 sequences, with roughly 42% observed a single time. The material sequenced was cultured PBMCs, taken from culture after CMV antigen stimulation. Source of these receptors: a human donor in good health (CMV status not recorded). Some clones in this sample may be carry-over from other donors' samples.

The CDR3 spells CASSPAGTRDYGYTF. The CDR3 DNA reads as TGTGCCAGCAGCCCCGCCGGGACACGCGACTATGGCTACACCTTC. This sequence joins TRBV5-5 and TRBJ1-2, with D perhaps matching TRBD1 (6 bases). The ends were cut back, 4 bases at V and 3 bases at J, with 16 bases in the middle. Germline V lookup: CDR1 SGHKS, CDR2 YYEKEE (reference sequence). The CDR3 spans 15 residues. Full variable domain (remainder filled in from reference TRBV5-5 and TRBJ1-2): DAGVTQSPTHLIKTRGQQVTLRCSPISGHKSVSWYQQVLGQGPQFIFQYYEKEERGRGNFPDRFSARQFPNYSSELNVNALLLGDSALYLCASSPAGTRDYGYTFGSGTRLTVV.

V is TRBV11-2 and J is TRBJ1-3, with D unresolved. Germline V gives CDR1 SGHAT, CDR2 FQNNGV. CDR3 length: 16 amino acids. Trimming removed 5 bases at V and 2 bases at J, with 16 bases between. CDR3 nucleotides: TGTGCCAGCAGCCCCCGTGGGAGGGAAACTGGAAACACCATATATTTT. Its translation is CASSPRGRETGNTIYF.

The CDR3 nucleotides read TGCAGTGCTAGAGATCCCGCGGGAGGTCAGGAGACCCAGTACTTC. Amino acids: CSARDPAGGQETQYF. This chain joins TRBV20-1 and TRBJ2-5; TRBD2 matches 8 bases. Germline CDR1 and CDR2: DFQATT and SNEGSKA (reference sequence). J was trimmed by 5 bases and V by 0 bases; bases with no gene match: 8. The length of the CDR3 is 15 residues.

V usage is TRBV2 and J usage is TRBJ2-7; TRBD2 agrees at 10 bases. CDR3 length: 13 amino acids. Per the germline V gene, CDR1 is SNHLY and CDR2 is FYNNEI. V lost 7 bases to trimming and J lost 6 bases; unmatched junction nucleotides: 6. The CDR3 DNA sequence: TGTGCCAGCAACAGCGGGAGGGCCACCGAGCAGTACTTC. Its protein product is CASNSGRATEQYF.

This clonotype has just a few counts. The J gene is TRBJ1-2, the V gene TRBV7-9; the D gene is possibly TRBD1 (5 bases). V was pared by 2 bases and J by 3 bases, with 10 bases between. CDR3 length equals 14 residues. CDR1 and CDR2 from the germline V gene are SEHNR and FQNEAQ (reference sequence). The CDR3 DNA follows: TGTGCCAGCAGCTTAACAGGAAATTACTATGGCTACACCTTC. It codes for CASSLTGNYYGYTF.

Of note for this clonotype: An end of the junction differs from the germline gene, which may be a read error. The chain recombines TRBV5-8 with TRBJ2-5; D is possibly TRBD2 (6 bases). The length of the CDR3 is 14 residues. In germline, CDR1 is SGHTS, CDR2 YDEGEE. CDR3 nucleotide sequence: TGTGCCAGCAGCTTTGATCGTCCCGGAGGGCTGGACTCCTTC. This encodes CASSFDRPGGLDSF.

The chain joins TRBV6-1 to TRBJ2-1, with D hard to call. Trimming took off 8 bases at V and 5 bases at J, with 10 bases between the two ends. Germline V gene data show CDR1 as MNHNS and CDR2 as SASEGT. The CDR3 runs 12 residues. CDR3 loop: CASWAIHNEQFF. CDR3 bases: TGTGCCAGCTGGGCGATCCACAATGAGCAGTTCTTC.

The chain couples TRBV6-1 to TRBJ2-2, with D perhaps TRBD1 (6 bases). Between the trimmed V and J ends, which lost 4 bases and 3 bases, there was a span of 9 bases. This CDR3 has 14 residues. Germline V lookup: CDR1 MNHNS, CDR2 SASEGT. CDR3 protein: CASSGTVHTGELFF. The DNA of the CDR3 is TGTGCCAGCAGTGGGACAGTCCACACCGGGGAGCTGTTTTTT.

This chain links TRBV4-2 with TRBJ1-5; 8 bases align to TRBD1. The CDR3 is made up of 18 amino acids. V lost 4 bases to trimming and J lost 0 bases; unmatched junction nucleotides: 11. Germline loops: CDR1 LGHNA, CDR2 YNFKEQ. The CDR3 spells CASSPDRVGSYSNQPQHF. The CDR3 nucleotides read TGTGCCAGCAGCCCGGACAGGGTAGGGTCCTATAGCAATCAGCCCCAGCATTTT.

The gene calls are TRBV7-6 and TRBJ2-3, with 10 bases aligning to TRBD1. The CDR3 is made up of 18 amino acids. J lost 0 bases, V lost 5 bases, and 11 bases had no gene match. CDR1 SGHVS and CDR2 FNYEAQ come from the germline V gene. The CDR3 is CASSTIPGQGLSTDTQYF. The CDR3 nucleotides read TGTGCCAGCAGCACAATACCGGGACAGGGGTTGAGCACAGATACGCAGTATTTT.

This clonotype was found a few times. The chain links TRBV6-2 or TRBV6-3 to TRBJ1-5; D unresolved. The V end lost 0 bases, the J end lost 5 bases, and 5 bases lay between the germline ends. The CDR3 spans 13 residues. Germline CDR1 is MNHEY and CDR2 is SVGEGT. CDR3 amino acids: CASSYSTYQPQHF. DNA of the CDR3: TGTGCCAGCAGTTACTCTACCTATCAGCCCCAGCATTTT.

The J gene is TRBJ2-2, the V gene TRBV29-1; 8 nucleotides match TRBD1. The CDR3 runs 13 residues. CDR1 is SQVTM, CDR2 ANQGSEA, per germline. The trim removed 8 bases at V and 9 bases at J, leaving 11 bases unmatched. CDR3 loop: CSPKDRDNRELFF. The CDR3 DNA reads TGCAGCCCGAAGGACAGGGACAATCGGGAGCTGTTTTTT.

V and J are TRBV7-2 and TRBJ1-4; unclear D gene. The ends were cut back, 2 bases at V and 8 bases at J, with 18 bases in the middle. Germline-derived CDR1 and CDR2 are SGHTA and FQGNSA. CDR3 size: 16 residues. The CDR3 DNA is TGTGCCAGCAGCTTATTTAATCGACCTGTCGAAGAAAAACTGTTTTTT. Translating gives CASSLFNRPVEEKLFF.

There are a few counts of this clonotype. The V gene is TRBV7-9, the J gene TRBJ1-5; D remains unclear. CDR3 length equals 15 residues. The germline V gene has CDR1 SEHNR and CDR2 FQNEAQ (reference sequence). The V and J ends lost 5 bases and 5 bases respectively, with 16 bases between them. CDR3 in DNA: TGTGCCAGCAGCCCCTACGGCTCGAGGGATCAGCCCCAGCATTTT. As protein: CASSPYGSRDQPQHF.

This clonotype was seen once. V is TRBV5-1 and J is TRBJ2-3; D might be TRBD1 or TRBD2, each matching 5 bases. Trimming shortened V by 0 bases and J by 5 bases, and 13 bases separated the two germline ends. The CDR3 is 15 residues long. Germline V gene sequence: CDR1 SGHRS, CDR2 YFSETQ. CDR3 in DNA: TGCGCCAGCAGCTTGGGACAGCAGCGGTTAGATACGCAGTATTTT. Protein product: CASSLGQQRLDTQYF.

The V and J genes are TRBV27 and TRBJ2-1; TRBD2 agrees at 10 bases. The CDR3 is made up of 16 amino acids. The germline CDR1 and CDR2 sequences are MNHEY and SMNVEV (reference sequence). V shed 0 bases, J shed 10 bases, and the junction held 9 bases outside the gene matches. For the CDR3, the DNA is TGTGCCAGCAGTTTATCGGCTAGCGGGAGAGTGAAGGAGCAGTTCTTC. It translates to CASSLSASGRVKEQFF.

The chain uses TRBV6-6 and TRBJ2-7; 9 nucleotides align to TRBD1. CDR3 size: 14 residues. V lost 0 bases to trimming and J lost 4 bases; unmatched junction nucleotides: 1. Per the germline V gene, CDR1 is MNHNY and CDR2 is SVGAGI (reference sequence). The CDR3 protein is CASSYSGQGYEQYF. CDR3 sequence (DNA): TGTGCCAGCAGTTACTCGGGACAGGGATACGAGCAGTACTTC.

The chain recombines TRBV7-7 with TRBJ2-1; no clear D gene. Trimming stripped 5 bases from V and 5 bases from J, with 16 bases between. CDR1 is SSHAT, CDR2 FNYEAQ, per germline (reference sequence). The length of the CDR3 is 15 residues. CDR3 nucleotides: TGTGCCAGCAGCAACGGGCTCCGGCACAACAATGAGCAGTTCTTC. Its translation: CASSNGLRHNNEQFF. The whole variable domain, filled in from reference TRBV7-7 and TRBJ2-1, reads GAGVSQSPRYKVTKRGQDVTLRCDPISSHATLYWYQQALGQGPEFLTYFNYEAQPDKSGLPSDRFSAERPEGSISTLTIQRTEQRDSAMYRCASSNGLRHNNEQFFGPGTRLTVL.

The chain carries TRBV7-6 and TRBJ2-7, with TRBD2 identical over 11 bases. Germline CDR1 and CDR2: SGHVS and FNYEAQ. Trimming took 0 bases from V and 5 from J; bases not matched to a gene: 6. The CDR3 runs 16 residues. For the CDR3, the DNA is TGTGCCAGCAGCTTAGCAACGACTAGCGGGGTAAACGAGCAGTACTTC. Translating it yields CASSLATTSGVNEQYF.

In its sample, this clonotype was seen many times. The chain has TRBV7-2 and TRBJ2-1; 10 bases fit TRBD2. V shed 3 bases, J shed 7 bases, and the junction held 6 bases outside the gene matches. This CDR3 is built from 15 residues. From germline, CDR1 is SGHTA and CDR2 FQGNSA. CDR3 DNA: TGTGCCAGCAGCTTCCAGCGGGGGGGCGGGAATGAGCAGTTCTTC. Translated: CASSFQRGGGNEQFF.

The chain carries TRBV3-1 and TRBJ2-1; the D gene is possibly TRBD2 (5 bases). The CDR3 is 15 amino acids. Germline V gene sequence: CDR1 LGHDT, CDR2 YNNKEL (reference sequence). Between the trimmed V and J ends, which lost 1 base and 9 bases, there was a span of 16 bases. CDR3 region: CASSQVGPLEGEQFF. The CDR3, as DNA: TGTGCCAGCAGCCAAGTTGGGCCCCTTGAGGGTGAGCAGTTCTTC.

The V and J genes are TRBV6-1 and TRBJ1-6; the match to TRBD1 covers 9 bases. Per the germline V gene, CDR1 is MNHNS and CDR2 is SASEGT. The CDR3 is made up of 15 amino acids. The ends lost 3 bases at V and 10 bases at J; junction bases unmatched: 7. The CDR3 spells CASSDSGTGRSPLHF. In nucleotides, the CDR3 is TGTGCCAGCAGTGACTCCGGGACAGGGAGATCACCCCTCCACTTT.

This chain joins TRBV4-3 and TRBJ1-6, with no clear D. Germline V lookup: CDR1 LGHNA, CDR2 YSLEER. The germline V and J ends were trimmed by 3 bases and 13 bases, with 13 bases remaining between them. The CDR3 is 13 amino acids. The CDR3 here is CASSQAGPVPLHF. The CDR3 coding sequence is TGCGCCAGCAGCCAGGCGGGCCCAGTGCCCCTCCACTTT.

V and J are TRBV28 and TRBJ2-7, with TRBD2 matching over 14 bases. The trim removed 2 bases at V and 5 bases at J, leaving 5 bases unmatched. The CDR3 runs 16 residues. From germline, CDR1 is MDHEN and CDR2 SYDVKM. CDR3 DNA sequence: TGTGCCAGCAGTTTACGGACTAGCGGGGGGTGGAACGAGCAGTACTTC. It translates to CASSLRTSGGWNEQYF.

This clonotype was counted once. The chain carries TRBV6-1 and TRBJ2-3; D perhaps matches TRBD1 (6 bases). The germline CDR1 and CDR2 sequences are MNHNS and SASEGT. V was cut by 10 bases and J by 6 bases, with 17 bases left in between. The CDR3 sequence is 13 residues long. In nucleotides, the CDR3 is TGTGCCACCTCTATAGGGGGACCGGATACGCAGTATTTT. Its translation: CATSIGGPDTQYF.

V is TRBV7-9 and J is TRBJ1-4; D gene uncertain. The ends were cut back, 3 bases at V and 4 bases at J, with 9 bases in the middle. Germline V gene lookup returns CDR1 SEHNR and CDR2 FQNEAQ (reference sequence). CDR3 length: 14 amino acids. CDR3: CASSFRGINEKLFF. Written as DNA, the CDR3 is TGTGCCAGCAGCTTTAGAGGGATTAATGAAAAACTGTTTTTT.